The entry below gives a single T cell receptor beta chain sequence along with its context. This CDR3 comprises 13 residues. From germline, CDR1 is SQVTM and CDR2 ANQGSEA. The V and J ends lost 0 bases and 4 bases respectively, with 9 bases between them. Some clones are missing from TCRdb's copy, which holds only in-frame ones; the method was immunoSEQ multiplex PCR. The table shows some 120,000 clones, with less than 90% occurring only once. The data were obtained in a study of blood T cell repertoires in COVID-19. Study-level information: COVID-19 samples, acute and convalescent, were from the United States, Italy and Spain. Nucleic acid was either cDNA or gDNA, and it came from T cells, B-cell-depleted T cells, or PBMCs.

The sample was peripheral blood. J is TRBJ1-1 and V is TRBV29-1, with D perhaps matching TRBD1 (6 bases). This TCR was sampled from a man between 65 and 80 years old with acute or convalescent COVID-19. CDR3 loop: CSVEENRVTEAFF. The DNA for the CDR3 is TGCAGCGTTGAAGAAAACAGGGTCACTGAAGCTTTCTTT.